In its sample, the clone carrying this T cell receptor beta chain is medium-sized. The antigen remains unidentified. TCRdb independently ran MiXCR on the reads; one entry per CDR3 protein. Found here are 9,500 to 12,000 distinct CDR3 sequences, approximately 20% of them singletons; the top ten hold 1.7%. The sample is drawn from a study of liver allograft versus peripheral blood T cells. On the study more broadly: T cell receptor repertoires in transplanted livers were compared with those in recipients' peripheral blood.

Broader study findings: Inside liver allografts, T cell receptor repertoires reportedly diverged from the repertoires found in peripheral blood.

V was cut by 6 bases and J by 0 bases, with 6 bases left in between. The CDR3 extends over 14 amino acids. Germline CDR1 reads MNHEY; CDR2 reads SMNVEV (reference sequence). The clonotype comes from a human patient who had a liver transplant. Some of the T cells may derive from the graft donor. V and J are TRBV27 and TRBJ2-6, with unresolved D. The CDR3 DNA reads as TGTGCCAGCAGATACAACTCTGGGGCCAACGTCCTGACTTTC. It translates to CASRYNSGANVLTF.